This T cell receptor (beta chain) was found in a study of T cell repertoires in cytomegalovirus infection. About the research overall: It can be stated that public TCR beta signatures indicated CMV infection as well as a matching HLA type.

This clonotype was seen only a few times. Its specificity is unknown. A single record per CDR3 protein comes from TCRdb applying MiXCR to the reads. This sample yields around 440,000 distinct CDR3 sequences, of which around 11% are seen a single time; roughly 10% belongs to the top ten. Notes on the study in general: Dominant in the ex vivo response were TCR beta clonotypes restricted by HLA-C and specific for CMV.

Between the trimmed V and J ends, which lost 7 bases and 1 base, there was a span of 10 bases. The CDR3 is 12 residues long. Germline V gene sequence: CDR1 SQVTM, CDR2 ANQGSEA. This TCR was recovered from a human donor in good health (CMV status not recorded). Some clones in this sample may be carry-over from other donors' samples. V is TRBV29-1 and J is TRBJ1-1, with D possibly matching TRBD1 (6 bases). The sample was PBMCs. The CDR3 region is CSARQENTEAFF. The CDR3 nucleotides are TGCAGCGCTCGACAGGAGAACACTGAAGCTTTCTTT.